Listed below are T cell receptor beta chains from one sample, sequenced in a study of identifying expanded T cells in peripheral blood. Here immunoSEQ multiplex PCR was the method, and the copy in TCRdb shows in-frame clones only, minus some. The table shows more than 70,000 clones, with 70% to 90% occurring only once. Sequenced material: blood. These receptors all come from a person aged 18 to 75 in good health. Both conserved end residues are part of each CDR3.

v_call cdr3_aa
TRBV4-3 CASSQDRGRREGYTF
TRBV28 CASQRPRGDNQPQHF
TRBV27 CASSLTGEEQYF
TRBV11-2 CASSFGDRNTEAFF
TRBV11-2 CASSLQTRTVTDTQYF
TRBV2 CASRADSSNQPQHF
TRBV7-3 CASSSGAGIGYTF
TRBV7-2 CASSLGGWQGKSPISEAFF
TRBV7-2 CASSLDRGPYEQYF
TRBV7-9 CASRPRQRSSGNTIYF
TRBV4-3 CASSQEAGSLGTQYF
TRBV28 CASSLYGGGTDTQYF
TRBV15 CATSRSSGNTIYF
TRBV7-3 CASSWGLAGVDEQFF
TRBV5-1 CASSLGLAYNTDTQYF
TRBV6-6 CASSYPRGGHNEKLFF
TRBV5-6 CASSLGPFPDRVYF
TRBV30 CAWSPYLGLPYEQYF
TRBV19 CASLAGGTDTQYF
TRBV30 CAWTWGLLTDTQYF
TRBV7-8 CASSLARLEVTEAFF
TRBV4-3 CASSRGRANTGELFF
TRBV7-2 CASSSGQAYLNYGYTF
TRBV7-9 CASEKGAQGLHF
TRBV5-6 CASSLAVTGWIGGTEAFF
TRBV6-6 CASRELSNQPQHF
TRBV6-1 CASKWENSGNTIYF
TRBV29-1 CSAWGRGLNTEAFF
TRBV14 CASSRDRGKPYGYTF
TRBV7-3 CASSLGQGLRGYNEQFF
TRBV27 CASSRAGLGVDTQYF
TRBV18 CASSPRGEEQYF
TRBV18 CASSPPAGGNDEQYF
TRBV4-3 CASSQLGLSQPQHF
TRBV2 CASNQQGNQPQHF
TRBV4-3 CASSQDPRYETGELFF